These 3 T cell receptor beta chains were sequenced from one sample in a study of Graves' ophthalmopathy and Graves' hyperthyroidism. Amplified TCR beta CDR3 regions were obtained using RNA transcripts as template. An opening RT-PCR round employed HTBI primers and preceded a second-round multiplex PCR. TCRdb fed the multiplex PCR reads into MiXCR, producing one record per CDR3 protein. This sample has some 750,000 distinct CDR3 sequences, with roughly two fifths found just once. The sequenced sample was peripheral blood. All receptors come from an adult man with Graves' ophthalmopathy.

Concerning this clonotype: One end of the junction does not line up with germline, which may come from a read error. The gene calls are TRBV15 and TRBJ2-6, with 10 nucleotides matching TRBD1. Germline V CDR1 and CDR2: LNHNV, YYDKDF (reference sequence). There are 18 residues in the CDR3. The CDR3 spells CASSQLWDRGSGANVLTF. The CDR3 DNA reads as TGTGCCAGCAGCCAGCTGTGGGACAGGGGCTCTGGGGCCAACGTCCTGACTTTC. Full variable domain (outside the CDR3, taken from reference TRBV15 and TRBJ2-6): DAMVIQNPRYQVTQFGKPVTLSCSQTLNHNVMYWYQQKSSQAPKLLFHYYDKDFNNEADTPDNFQSRRPNTSFCFLDIRSPGLGDTAMYLCASSQLWDRGSGANVLTFGAGSRLTVL.

There are many counts of this clonotype. The J gene is TRBJ1-1, the V gene TRBV29-1; 9 nucleotides match TRBD1. CDR1 and CDR2 (germline): SQVTM, ANQGSEA. The CDR3 runs to 13 residues. The V and J ends lost 6 bases and 4 bases, in that order; junction bases with no gene match: 6. The CDR3 region is CSVLGQGFTEAFF. CDR3 bases: TGCAGCGTCCTTGGACAGGGGTTCACTGAAGCTTTCTTT.

This clonotype was detected ten times or more. A read error may account for a junction end that differs from germline. The chain combines TRBV12-3 or TRBV12-4 with TRBJ1-5; a possible D gene is TRBD1 (6 bases). The CDR3 is 14 amino acids. The CDR3 DNA is TGTGCCAGCAGCTTAGCAGGAGGGGGGCAGCCCCAGCATTTT. It specifies CASSLAGGGQPQHF.